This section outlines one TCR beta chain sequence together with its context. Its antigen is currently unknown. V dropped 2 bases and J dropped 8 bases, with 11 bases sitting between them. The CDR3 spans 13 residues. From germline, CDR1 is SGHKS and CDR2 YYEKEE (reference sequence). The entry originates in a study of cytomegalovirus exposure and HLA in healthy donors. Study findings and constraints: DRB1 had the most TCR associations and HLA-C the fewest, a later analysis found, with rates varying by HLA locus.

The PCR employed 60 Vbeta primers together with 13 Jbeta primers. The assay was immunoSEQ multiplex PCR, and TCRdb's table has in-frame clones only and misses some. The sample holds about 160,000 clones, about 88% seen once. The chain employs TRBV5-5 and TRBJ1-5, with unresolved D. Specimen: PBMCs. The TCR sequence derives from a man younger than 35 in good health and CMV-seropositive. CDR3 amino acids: CASSFLRSEPQHF. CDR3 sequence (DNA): TGTGCCAGCAGCTTCCTGAGGTCGGAGCCCCAGCATTTT.